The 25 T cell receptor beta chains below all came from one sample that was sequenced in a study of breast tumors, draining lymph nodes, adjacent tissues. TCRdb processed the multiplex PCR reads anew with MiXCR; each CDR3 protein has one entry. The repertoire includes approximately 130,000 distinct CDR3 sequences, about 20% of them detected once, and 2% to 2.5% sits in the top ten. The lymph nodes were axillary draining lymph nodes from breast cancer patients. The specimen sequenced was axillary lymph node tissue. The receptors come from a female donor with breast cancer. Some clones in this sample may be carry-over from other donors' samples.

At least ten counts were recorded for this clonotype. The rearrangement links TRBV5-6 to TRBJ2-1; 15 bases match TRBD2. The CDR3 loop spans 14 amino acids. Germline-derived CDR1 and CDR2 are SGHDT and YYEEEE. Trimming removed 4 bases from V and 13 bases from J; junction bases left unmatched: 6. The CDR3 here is CASSVGLAGGPQFF. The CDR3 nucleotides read TGTGCCAGCAGCGTAGGACTAGCGGGAGGGCCACAGTTCTTC.

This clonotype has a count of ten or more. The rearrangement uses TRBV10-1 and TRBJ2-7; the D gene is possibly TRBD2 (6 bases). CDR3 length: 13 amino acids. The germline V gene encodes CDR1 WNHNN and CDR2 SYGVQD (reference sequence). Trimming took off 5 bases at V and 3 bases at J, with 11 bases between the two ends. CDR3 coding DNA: TGCGCCAGCAGTTCGGGACTCCTCTACGAGCAGTACTTC. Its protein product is CASSSGLLYEQYF.

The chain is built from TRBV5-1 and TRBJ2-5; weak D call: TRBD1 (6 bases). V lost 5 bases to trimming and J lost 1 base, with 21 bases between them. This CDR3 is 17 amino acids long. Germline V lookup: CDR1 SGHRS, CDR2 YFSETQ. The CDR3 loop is CASREDVGTIVQETQYF. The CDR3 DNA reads TGCGCCAGCAGAGAAGACGTCGGGACAATCGTCCAAGAGACCCAGTACTTC.

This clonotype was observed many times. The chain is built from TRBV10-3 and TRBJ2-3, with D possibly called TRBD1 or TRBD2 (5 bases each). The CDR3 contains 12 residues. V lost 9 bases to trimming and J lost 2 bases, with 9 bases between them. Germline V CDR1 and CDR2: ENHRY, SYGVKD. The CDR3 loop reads CAIRGDTDTQYF. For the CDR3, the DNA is TGTGCCATTCGGGGCGACACAGATACGCAGTATTTT.

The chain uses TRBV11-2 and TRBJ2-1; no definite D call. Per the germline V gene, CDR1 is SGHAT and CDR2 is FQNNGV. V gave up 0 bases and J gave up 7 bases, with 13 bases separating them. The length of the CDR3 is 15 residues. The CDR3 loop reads CASSLDTGRRNEQFF. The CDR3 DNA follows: TGTGCCAGCAGCTTAGATACGGGTCGCCGGAATGAGCAGTTCTTC.

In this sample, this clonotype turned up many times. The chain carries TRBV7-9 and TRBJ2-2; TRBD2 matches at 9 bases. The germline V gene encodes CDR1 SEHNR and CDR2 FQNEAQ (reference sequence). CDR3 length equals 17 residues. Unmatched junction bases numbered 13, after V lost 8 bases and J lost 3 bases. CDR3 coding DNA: TGTGCCAGCCCCCCTAGCGGGAAGAGGAGGGACACCGGGGAGCTGTTTTTT. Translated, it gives CASPPSGKRRDTGELFF.

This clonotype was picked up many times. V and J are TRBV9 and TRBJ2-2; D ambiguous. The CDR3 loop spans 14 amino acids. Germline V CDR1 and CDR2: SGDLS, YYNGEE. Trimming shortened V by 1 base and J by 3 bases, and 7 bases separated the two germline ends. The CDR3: CASSVTQYTGELFF. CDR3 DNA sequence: TGTGCCAGCAGCGTAACACAGTACACCGGGGAGCTGTTTTTT.

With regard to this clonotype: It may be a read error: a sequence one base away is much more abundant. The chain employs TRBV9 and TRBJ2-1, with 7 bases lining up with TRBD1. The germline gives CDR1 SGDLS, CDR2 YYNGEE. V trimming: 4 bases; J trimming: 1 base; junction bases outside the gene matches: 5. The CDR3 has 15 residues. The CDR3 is CASSIGTESYNEQFF. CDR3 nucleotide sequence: TGTGCCAGCAGCATCGGGACAGAATCCTACAATGAGCAGTTCTTC.

CDR3 sequence (DNA): TGTGCCAGCAGCCGGACGAACACCGGGGAGCTGTTTTTT. The encoded protein is CASSRTNTGELFF. The chain links TRBV3-1 to TRBJ2-2; D gene unclear. The ends were cut back, 4 bases at V and 0 bases at J, with 3 bases in the middle. Per germline, CDR1 LGHDT and CDR2 YNNKEL (reference sequence). The CDR3 has 13 residues.

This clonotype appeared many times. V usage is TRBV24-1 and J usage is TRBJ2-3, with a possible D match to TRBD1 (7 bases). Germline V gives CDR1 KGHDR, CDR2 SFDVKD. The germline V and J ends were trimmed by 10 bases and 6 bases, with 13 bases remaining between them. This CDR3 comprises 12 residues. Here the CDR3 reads CATEGARDTQYF. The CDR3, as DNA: TGTGCCACGGAGGGGGCGCGGGATACGCAGTATTTT.

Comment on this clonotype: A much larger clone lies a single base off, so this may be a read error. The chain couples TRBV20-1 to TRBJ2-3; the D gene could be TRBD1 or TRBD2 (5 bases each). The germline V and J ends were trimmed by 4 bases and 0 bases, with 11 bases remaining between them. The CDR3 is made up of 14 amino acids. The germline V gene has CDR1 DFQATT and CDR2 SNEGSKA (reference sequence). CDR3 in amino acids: CSAKGSLSTDTQYF. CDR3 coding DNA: TGCAGTGCTAAGGGGAGCCTCAGCACAGATACGCAGTATTTT.

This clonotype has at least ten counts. The CDR3 loop is CSVDGLAGNNEQFF. Here the CDR3 DNA reads TGCAGCGTTGACGGGCTAGCGGGGAACAATGAGCAGTTCTTC. This chain connects TRBV29-1 to TRBJ2-1; 9 bases are a match to TRBD2. The CDR3 covers 14 residues. CDR1 SQVTM and CDR2 ANQGSEA come from the germline V gene. Trimming at V came to 3 bases and at J to 5 bases, leaving 5 bases not matched to a gene.

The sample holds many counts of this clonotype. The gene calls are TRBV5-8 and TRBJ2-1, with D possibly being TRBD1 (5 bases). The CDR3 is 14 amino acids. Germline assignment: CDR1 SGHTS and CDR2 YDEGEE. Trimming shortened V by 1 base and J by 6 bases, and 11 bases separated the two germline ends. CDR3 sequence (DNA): TGTGCCAGCAGCTTGAGGGGCATTGGCAATGAGCAGTTCTTC. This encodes CASSLRGIGNEQFF.

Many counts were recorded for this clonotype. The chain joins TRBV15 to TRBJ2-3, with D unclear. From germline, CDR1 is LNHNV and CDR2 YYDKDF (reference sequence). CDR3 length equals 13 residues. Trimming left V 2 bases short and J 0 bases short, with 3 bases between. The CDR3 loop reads CATSRQSTDTQYF. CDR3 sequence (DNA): TGTGCCACCAGCAGACAGAGCACAGATACGCAGTATTTT.

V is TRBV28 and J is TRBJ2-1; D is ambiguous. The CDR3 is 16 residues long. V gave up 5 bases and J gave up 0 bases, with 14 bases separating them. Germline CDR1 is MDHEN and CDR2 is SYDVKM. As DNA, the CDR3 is TGTGCCAGCAGTCGTCCCGGCACGAACTCCTACAATGAGCAGTTCTTC. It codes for CASSRPGTNSYNEQFF. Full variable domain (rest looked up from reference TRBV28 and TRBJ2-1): DVKVTQSSRYLVKRTGEKVFLECVQDMDHENMFWYRQDPGLGLRLIYFSYDVKMKEKGDIPEGYSVSREKKERFSLILESASTNQTSMYLCASSRPGTNSYNEQFFGPGTRLTVL.

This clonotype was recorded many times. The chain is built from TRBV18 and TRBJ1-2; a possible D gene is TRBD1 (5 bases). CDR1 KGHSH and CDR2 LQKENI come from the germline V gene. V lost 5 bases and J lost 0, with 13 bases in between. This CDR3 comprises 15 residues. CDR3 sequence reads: CASSSQDSSNYGYTF. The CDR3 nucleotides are TGTGCCAGCTCATCCCAAGACAGTTCTAACTATGGCTACACCTTC.

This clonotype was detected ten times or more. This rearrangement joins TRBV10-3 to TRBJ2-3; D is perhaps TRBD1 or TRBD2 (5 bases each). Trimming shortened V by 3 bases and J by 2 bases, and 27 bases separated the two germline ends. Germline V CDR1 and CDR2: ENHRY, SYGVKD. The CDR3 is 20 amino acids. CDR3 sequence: CAISDYMPGTTDTLTDTQYF. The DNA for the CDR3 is TGTGCCATCAGTGACTACATGCCCGGGACCACCGATACACTCACAGATACGCAGTATTTT.

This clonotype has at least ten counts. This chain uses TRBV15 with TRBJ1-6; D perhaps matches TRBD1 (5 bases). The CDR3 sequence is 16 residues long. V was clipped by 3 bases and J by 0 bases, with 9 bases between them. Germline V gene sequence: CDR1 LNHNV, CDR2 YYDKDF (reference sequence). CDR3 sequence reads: CATSRGQSSYNSPLHF. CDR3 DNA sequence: TGTGCCACCAGCAGGGGGCAGAGCTCCTATAATTCACCCCTCCACTTT.

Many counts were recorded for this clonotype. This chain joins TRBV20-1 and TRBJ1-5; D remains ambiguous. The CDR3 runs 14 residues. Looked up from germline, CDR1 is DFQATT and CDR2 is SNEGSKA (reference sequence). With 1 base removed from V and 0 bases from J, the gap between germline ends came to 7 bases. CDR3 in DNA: TGCAGTGCTAGAGTTCGGGTTAGCAATCAGCCCCAGCATTTT. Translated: CSARVRVSNQPQHF.

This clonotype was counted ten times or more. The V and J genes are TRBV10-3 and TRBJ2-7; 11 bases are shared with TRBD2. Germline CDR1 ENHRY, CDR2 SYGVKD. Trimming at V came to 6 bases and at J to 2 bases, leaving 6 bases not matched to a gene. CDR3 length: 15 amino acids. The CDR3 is CAIRATSGKTYEQYF. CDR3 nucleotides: TGTGCCATCAGGGCGACTAGCGGGAAAACCTACGAGCAGTACTTC.

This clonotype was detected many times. The CDR3 DNA follows: TGTGCCTGGAGGACAACAAGGAGGGATACCATCCCCCAAGAGACCCAGTACTTC. Translating it yields CAWRTTRRDTIPQETQYF. The V call is TRBV30, the J call TRBJ2-5; D might be TRBD2 (6 bases). V was pared by 3 bases and J by 1 base, with 24 bases between. Germline loops: CDR1 GTSNPN, CDR2 SVGIG (reference sequence). This CDR3 has 18 residues.

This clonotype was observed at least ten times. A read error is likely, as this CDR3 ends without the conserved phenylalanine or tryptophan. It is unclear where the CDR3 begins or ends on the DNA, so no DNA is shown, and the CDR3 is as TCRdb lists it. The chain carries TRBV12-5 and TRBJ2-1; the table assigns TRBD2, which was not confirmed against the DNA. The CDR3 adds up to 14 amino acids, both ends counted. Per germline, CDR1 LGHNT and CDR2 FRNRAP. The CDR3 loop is CASGPGLAGQGLKV.

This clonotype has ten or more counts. Here the CDR3 reads CASSLGLAGPYEQYF. The CDR3, as DNA: TGTGCCAGCAGCTTAGGACTAGCGGGACCTTACGAGCAGTACTTC. The chain has TRBV7-2 and TRBJ2-7; TRBD2 aligns across 11 bases. Germline V lookup: CDR1 SGHTA, CDR2 FQGNSA. This CDR3 spans 15 amino acids. J lost 4 bases, V lost 1 base, and 3 bases had no gene match.

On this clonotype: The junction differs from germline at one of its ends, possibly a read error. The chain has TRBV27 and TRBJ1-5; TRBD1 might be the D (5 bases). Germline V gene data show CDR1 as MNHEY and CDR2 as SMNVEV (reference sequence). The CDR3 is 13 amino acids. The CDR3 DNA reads TGTGCCAGGAGTTTCGGGACCGGTCAGCCCCAGCATTTT. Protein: CARSFGTGQPQHF.

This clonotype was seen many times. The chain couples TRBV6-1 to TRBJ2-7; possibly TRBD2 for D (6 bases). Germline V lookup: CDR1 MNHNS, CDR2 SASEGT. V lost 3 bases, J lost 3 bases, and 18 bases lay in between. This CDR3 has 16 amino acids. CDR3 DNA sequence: TGTGCCAGCAGTGACCCGGACGGGGGACTCAACTACGAGCAGTACTTC. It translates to CASSDPDGGLNYEQYF.